This is a list of T cell receptor beta chains from one sample in a study of T-cell reconstitution after alpha-beta-depleted transplantation in children. TCRdb recomputed calls from the PCR reads with MiXCR, one row per CDR3 protein. The data hold under 400,000 distinct CDR3 sequences, with approximately 23% observed a single time. Sample: PBMCs, mostly from graft donor cells, taken 180 days after TCRalphabeta/CD19-depleted stem cell transplant. The receptors derive from a male patient aged 5 to 17 who had a stem cell transplant for acute lymphoblastic leukemia, so the T cells may come from the graft donor. The CDR3 runs from the conserved cysteine through the conserved F or W. D genes are given only for firm matches. Size is stated for part of the rows, as once, few or many counts, or as a class when the clone is expanded.

size | J | D | V | DNA | CDR3
. | TRBJ2-7 | TRBD1 | TRBV27 | TGTGCCAGCAGTCCGGACAGGGCTGACGAGCAGTACTTC | CASSPDRADEQYF
. | TRBJ2-2 | TRBD1 | TRBV7-3 | TGTGCCAGCAGCACAAGACAGGGCGGCACCGGGGAGCTGTTTTTT | CASSTRQGGTGELFF
. | TRBJ2-2 | . | TRBV11-1 | TGTGCCAGCAGCTTTGGCATCGGCGCGACGCAGAATACGAACACCGGGGAGCTGTTTTTT | CASSFGIGATQNTNTGELFF
few | TRBJ2-5 | . | TRBV11-1 | TGTGCCAGCAGCCCAGGGATGACTAGTTCTCCGCGTCGAGAGACCCAGTACTTC | CASSPGMTSSPRRETQYF
. | TRBJ2-3 | . | TRBV27 | TGTGCCAGCAGCCTCGTATGGGGGACGCAGTATTTT | CASSLVWGTQYF
. | TRBJ2-5 | TRBD2 | TRBV5-1 | TGCGCCAGCAGCCCAAGGACTAGCGGGAGCAAAGAGACCCAGTACTTC | CASSPRTSGSKETQYF
. | TRBJ1-2 | . | TRBV11-2 | TGTGCCAGCAGCTTCCAAAATGTAGAGGATCACACCTTC | CASSFQNVEDHTF
. | TRBJ2-5 | . | TRBV6-5 | TGTGCCAGCAGTTACCACAGGGACCAAGAGACCCAGTACTTC | CASSYHRDQETQYF
. | TRBJ1-5 | TRBD1 | TRBV5-1 | TGCGCCAGCAGCTTCATGACGGGACAGCCCCAGCATTTC | CASSFMTGQPQHF
. | TRBJ2-7 | TRBD1 | TRBV4-1 | TGCGCCAGCAGCCTCCGGGACAGGGGGGGACTATCCTACGAGCAGTACTTC | CASSLRDRGGLSYEQYF
few | TRBJ2-7 | TRBD1 | TRBV10-2 | TGCGCCAGCAGTGGGACAGGGGCCGAGCAGTACTTC | CASSGTGAEQYF
. | TRBJ2-2 | TRBD2 | TRBV7-9 | TGTGCCAGCAGCTTAACGATGGGACTAGCGGTTGCCGGGGAGCTGTTTTTT | CASSLTMGLAVAGELFF
few | TRBJ1-3 | . | TRBV29-1 | TGCAGCGTTGAAACGGCGGGACGGGGAAACACCATATATTTT | CSVETAGRGNTIYF
few | TRBJ2-1 | TRBD2 | TRBV7-3 | TGTGCCAGCAGCTTAGGGAGGACTAGCGGGAATGAGCAGTTCTTC | CASSLGRTSGNEQFF
. | TRBJ2-7 | . | TRBV27 | TGTGCCAGCAGTTTAGGGCACTCCTACGAGCAGTACTTC | CASSLGHSYEQYF
. | TRBJ1-5 | TRBD1 | TRBV11-2 | TGTGCCAGCAGCTTGGGGACAGGGGTCCAGGCTCAGCCCCAGCATTTT | CASSLGTGVQAQPQHF
few | TRBJ1-1 | . | TRBV13 | TGTGCCAGCAGCCCGCCTTCAGGGAACCCTGAAGCTTTCTTT | CASSPPSGNPEAFF
many | TRBJ2-1 | TRBD2 | TRBV12-3/TRBV12-4 | TGTGCCAGCAGATTTAGACCCCGAGTTGTGGGGACTAGCGGGGCTAATGAGCAGTTCTTC | CASRFRPRVVGTSGANEQFF
. | TRBJ1-5 | . | TRBV27 | TGTGCCAGCAGTTTATCTCCGGCAGGGAGCAATCAGCCCCAGCATTTT | CASSLSPAGSNQPQHF
. | TRBJ1-1 | . | TRBV2 | TGTGCCAGCAGTGAAAGGGAGAACACTGAAGCTTTCTTT | CASSERENTEAFF
few | TRBJ2-5 | . | TRBV20-1 | TGCAGTGCAACCAGGGATCGGGAGACCCAGTACTTC | CSATRDRETQYF
. | TRBJ2-1 | . | TRBV20-1 | TGCAGTGCTAGAGATCTGCCCTACAATGAGCAGTTCTTC | CSARDLPYNEQFF
. | TRBJ2-1 | . | TRBV7-2 | TGTGCCAGCAGCTTAGTAGCGCCCAATGAGCAGTTCTTC | CASSLVAPNEQFF
few | TRBJ2-6 | TRBD2 | TRBV4-1 | TGCGCCAGCAGAACAGTGCGGGAGGGCCTGGGCTCTGGGGCCAACGTCCTGACTTTC | CASRTVREGLGSGANVLTF
few | TRBJ1-2 | TRBD1 | TRBV7-9 | TGTGCCAGCAGCCCCTGGACAGGGCGTTCTAACTATGGCTACACCTTC | CASSPWTGRSNYGYTF
. | TRBJ2-1 | TRBD2 | TRBV24-1 | TGTGCCACCAGTGAAGGACTAGCGGGATGGGATGAGCAGTTCTTC | CATSEGLAGWDEQFF
few | TRBJ2-1 | TRBD1 | TRBV5-6 | TGTGCCAGCAGCTTGGTGAAACAGGGGGGTAACTACAATGAGCAGTTCTTC | CASSLVKQGGNYNEQFF
. | TRBJ2-2 | . | TRBV29-1 | TGCAGCGTTGAACAAGCCGGGACCTACACCGGGGAGCTGTTTTTT | CSVEQAGTYTGELFF
few | TRBJ2-1 | . | TRBV27 | TGTGCCAGCAGTTCCCTCGAGGGACAGGGAGCGGGAGGTGATGAGCAGTTCTTC | CASSSLEGQGAGGDEQFF
few | TRBJ2-3 | . | TRBV27 | TGTGCCAGCGGTCTTCTTTTGCCTGGACCGTCCCGCACAGATACGCAGTATTTT | CASGLLLPGPSRTDTQYF
. | TRBJ2-2 | . | TRBV29-1 | TGCAGCGTTGAAGTTCGGTTAAACACCGGGGAGCTGTTTTTT | CSVEVRLNTGELFF
. | TRBJ2-1 | . | TRBV20-1 | TGCAGTGCTAGAGATTTGGGACGGTGGACGAGCTCCTACAATGAGCAGTTCTTC | CSARDLGRWTSSYNEQFF
. | TRBJ1-1 | . | TRBV6-1 | TGTGCCAGCAGTGAAGGGGTCCCCGAATGGGACTTGAACACTGAAGCTTTCTTT | CASSEGVPEWDLNTEAFF
few | TRBJ2-1 | . | TRBV5-5 | TGTGCCAGCAGCCCAACCCGGGGGCGCTCCTACAATGAGCAGTTCTTC | CASSPTRGRSYNEQFF
. | TRBJ2-1 | . | TRBV20-1 | TGCAGTGTTTGGCGAACCTCCTACAATGAGCAGTTCTTC | CSVWRTSYNEQFF
. | TRBJ1-3 | . | TRBV7-9 | TGTGCCAGCAGCTCTACAGGGCTACTCTCAGGAAACACCATATATTTT | CASSSTGLLSGNTIYF
. | TRBJ2-7 | . | TRBV4-1 | TGCGCCAGCAGCCCCGCGGAAGGTGTAGTACCAGACGAGCAGTACTTC | CASSPAEGVVPDEQYF
many | TRBJ1-2 | TRBD1 | TRBV12-3/TRBV12-4 | TGTGCCAGCAGAGGGACAGGACTAAACTATGGCTACACCTTC | CASRGTGLNYGYTF
. | TRBJ2-7 | TRBD2 | TRBV18 | TGTGCCAGCTCACGGATGACTAGCGGGAGCCGACCCTACGAGCAGTACTTC | CASSRMTSGSRPYEQYF
many | TRBJ2-5 | . | TRBV5-5 | TGTGCCAGCAGCTTGACCTATCTGTGGGGAGAGACCCAGTACTTC | CASSLTYLWGETQYF
. | TRBJ2-1 | TRBD2 | TRBV12-3/TRBV12-4 | TGTGCCAGCAGTTTTCCGCGGGAGAACCACGATGAGCAGTTCTTC | CASSFPRENHDEQFF
few | TRBJ2-4 | . | TRBV24-1 | TGTGCCACCAGTGACTCCGCTCCCGGCACCTGGGAAAACATTCAGTACTTC | CATSDSAPGTWENIQYF
. | TRBJ1-5 | . | TRBV20-1 | TGCAGTGCTACCCCGCGGAGGAGCAATCAGCCCCAGCATTTT | CSATPRRSNQPQHF
. | TRBJ2-1 | . | TRBV6-5 | TGTGCCAGCAGTTACCCGGGGGAGCAGTTCTTC | CASSYPGEQFF
few | TRBJ2-4 | TRBD2 | TRBV9 | TGTGCCAGCAGCGGCTGGGACAGGGGACTAGCGGGAGGGACTGGAGCCAAAAACATTCAGTACTTC | CASSGWDRGLAGGTGAKNIQYF